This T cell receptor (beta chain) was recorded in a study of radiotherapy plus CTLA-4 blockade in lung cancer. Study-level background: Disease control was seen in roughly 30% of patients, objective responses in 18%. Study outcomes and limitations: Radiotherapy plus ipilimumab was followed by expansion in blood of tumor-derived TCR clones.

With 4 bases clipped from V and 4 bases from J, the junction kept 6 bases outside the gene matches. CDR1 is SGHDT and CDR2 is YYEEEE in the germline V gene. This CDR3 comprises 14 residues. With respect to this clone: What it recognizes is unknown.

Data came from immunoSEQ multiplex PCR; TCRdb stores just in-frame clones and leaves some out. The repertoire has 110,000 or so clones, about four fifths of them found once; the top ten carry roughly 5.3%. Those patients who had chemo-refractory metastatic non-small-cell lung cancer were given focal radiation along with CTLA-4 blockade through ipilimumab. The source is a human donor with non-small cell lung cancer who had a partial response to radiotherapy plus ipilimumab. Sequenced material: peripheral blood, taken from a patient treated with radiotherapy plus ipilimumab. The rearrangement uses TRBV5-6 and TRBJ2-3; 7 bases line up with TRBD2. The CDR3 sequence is CASSDLGGADTQYF. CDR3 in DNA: TGTGCCAGCAGCGACCTTGGGGGGGCAGATACGCAGTATTTT.